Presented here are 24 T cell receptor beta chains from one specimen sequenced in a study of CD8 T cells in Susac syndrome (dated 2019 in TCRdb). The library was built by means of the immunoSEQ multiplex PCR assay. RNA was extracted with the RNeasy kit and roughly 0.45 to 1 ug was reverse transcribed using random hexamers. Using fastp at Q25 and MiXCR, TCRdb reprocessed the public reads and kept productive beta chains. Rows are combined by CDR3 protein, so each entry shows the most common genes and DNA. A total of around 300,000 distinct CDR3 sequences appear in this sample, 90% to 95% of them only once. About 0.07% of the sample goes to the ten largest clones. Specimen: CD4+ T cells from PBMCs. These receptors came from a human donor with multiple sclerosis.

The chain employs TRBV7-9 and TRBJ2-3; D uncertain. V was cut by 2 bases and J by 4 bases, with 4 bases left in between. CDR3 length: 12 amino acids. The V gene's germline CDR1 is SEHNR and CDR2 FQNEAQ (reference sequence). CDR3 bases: TGTGCCAGCAGCTTATCCCCAGATACGCAGTATTTT. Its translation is CASSLSPDTQYF.

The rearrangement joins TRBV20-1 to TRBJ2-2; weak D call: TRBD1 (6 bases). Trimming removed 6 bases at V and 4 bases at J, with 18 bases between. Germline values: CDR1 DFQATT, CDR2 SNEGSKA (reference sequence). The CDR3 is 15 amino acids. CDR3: CSAPHQGQVTGELFF. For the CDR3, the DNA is TGCAGTGCACCCCATCAGGGGCAGGTCACCGGGGAGCTGTTTTTT.

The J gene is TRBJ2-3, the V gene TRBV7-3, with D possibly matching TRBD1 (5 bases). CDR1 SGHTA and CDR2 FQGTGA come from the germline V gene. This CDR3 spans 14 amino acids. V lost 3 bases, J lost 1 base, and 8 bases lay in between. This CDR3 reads CASSFSGRTDTQYF. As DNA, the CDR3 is TGTGCCAGCAGCTTCTCAGGGCGCACAGATACGCAGTATTTT.

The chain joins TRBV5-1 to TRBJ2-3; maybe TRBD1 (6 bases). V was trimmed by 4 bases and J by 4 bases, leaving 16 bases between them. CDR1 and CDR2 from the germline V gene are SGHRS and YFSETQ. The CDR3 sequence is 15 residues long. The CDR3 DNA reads TGCGCCAGCAGCGTCATCGACAGGTTTGCAGATACGCAGTATTTT. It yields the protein CASSVIDRFADTQYF.

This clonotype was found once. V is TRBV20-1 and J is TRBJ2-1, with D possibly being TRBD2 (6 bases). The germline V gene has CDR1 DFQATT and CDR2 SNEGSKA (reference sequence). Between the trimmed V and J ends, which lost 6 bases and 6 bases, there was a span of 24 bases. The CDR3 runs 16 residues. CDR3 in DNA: TGCAGTGCCACTACGGCCGGGACTGCTGAGACCAATGAGCAGTTCTTC. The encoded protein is CSATTAGTAETNEQFF.

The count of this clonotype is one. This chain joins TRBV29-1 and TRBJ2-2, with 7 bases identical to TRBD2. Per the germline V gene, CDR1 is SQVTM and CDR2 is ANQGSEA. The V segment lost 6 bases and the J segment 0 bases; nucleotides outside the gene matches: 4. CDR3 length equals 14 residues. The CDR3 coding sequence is TGCAGCGTACTAGCGTATTCGAACACCGGGGAGCTGTTTTTT. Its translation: CSVLAYSNTGELFF.

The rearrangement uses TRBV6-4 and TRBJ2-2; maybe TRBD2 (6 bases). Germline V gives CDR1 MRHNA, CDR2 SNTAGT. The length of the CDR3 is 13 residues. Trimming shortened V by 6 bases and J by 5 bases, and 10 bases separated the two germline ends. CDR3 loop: CASSWDLTGELFF. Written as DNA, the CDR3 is TGTGCCAGCAGCTGGGACTTAACCGGGGAGCTGTTTTTT.

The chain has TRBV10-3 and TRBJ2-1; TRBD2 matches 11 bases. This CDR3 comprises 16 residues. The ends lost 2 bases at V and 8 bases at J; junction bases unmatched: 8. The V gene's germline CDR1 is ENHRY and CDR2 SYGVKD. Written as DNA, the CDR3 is TGTGCCATCAGTGAGATGGTAGCGGGAGGGCTAGATGAGCAGTTCTTC. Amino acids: CAISEMVAGGLDEQFF.

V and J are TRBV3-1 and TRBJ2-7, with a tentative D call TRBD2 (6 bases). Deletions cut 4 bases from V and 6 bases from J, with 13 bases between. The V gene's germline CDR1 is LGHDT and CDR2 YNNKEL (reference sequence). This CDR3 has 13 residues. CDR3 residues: CASSLRGDGEQYF. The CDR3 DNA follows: TGTGCCAGCAGCCTCCGCGGGGACGGCGAGCAGTACTTC.

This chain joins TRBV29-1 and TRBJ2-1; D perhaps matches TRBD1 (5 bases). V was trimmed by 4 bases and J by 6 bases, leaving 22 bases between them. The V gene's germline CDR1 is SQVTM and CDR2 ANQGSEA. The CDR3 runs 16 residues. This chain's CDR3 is CSVGRSMRLQGNEQFF. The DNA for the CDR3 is TGCAGCGTTGGCCGATCCATGCGGCTTCAGGGCAATGAGCAGTTCTTC.

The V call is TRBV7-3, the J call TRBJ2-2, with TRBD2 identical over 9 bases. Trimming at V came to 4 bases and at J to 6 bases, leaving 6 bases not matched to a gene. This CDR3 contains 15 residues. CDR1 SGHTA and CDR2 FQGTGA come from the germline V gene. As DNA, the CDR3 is TGTGCCAGCAGCTGGGCTAGCGGGACGGCCGGGGAGCTGTTTTTT. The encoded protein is CASSWASGTAGELFF.

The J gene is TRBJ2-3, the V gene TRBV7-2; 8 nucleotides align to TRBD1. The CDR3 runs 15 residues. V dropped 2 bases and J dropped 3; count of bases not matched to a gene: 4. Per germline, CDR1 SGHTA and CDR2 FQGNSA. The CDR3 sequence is CASSLPTGATDTQYF. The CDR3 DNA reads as TGTGCCAGCAGCTTACCGACAGGGGCAACAGATACGCAGTATTTT.

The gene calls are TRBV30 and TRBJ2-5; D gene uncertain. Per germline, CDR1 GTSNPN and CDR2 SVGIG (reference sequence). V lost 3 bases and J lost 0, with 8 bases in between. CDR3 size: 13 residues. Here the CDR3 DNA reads TGTGCCTGGAGAGGAGCGTACCAAGAGACCCAGTACTTC. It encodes CAWRGAYQETQYF.

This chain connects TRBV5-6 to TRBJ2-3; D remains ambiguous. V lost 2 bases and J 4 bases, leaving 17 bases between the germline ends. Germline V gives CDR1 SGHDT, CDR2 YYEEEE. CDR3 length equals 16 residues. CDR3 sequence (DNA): TGTGCCAGCAGCTTCTCATTCCGGGTTTTGTCAGATACGCAGTATTTT. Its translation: CASSFSFRVLSDTQYF. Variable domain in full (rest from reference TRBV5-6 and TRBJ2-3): DAGVTQSPTHLIKTRGQQVTLRCSPKSGHDTVSWYQQALGQGPQFIFQYYEEEERQRGNFPDRFSGHQFPNYSSELNVNALLLGDSALYLCASSFSFRVLSDTQYFGPGTRLTVL.

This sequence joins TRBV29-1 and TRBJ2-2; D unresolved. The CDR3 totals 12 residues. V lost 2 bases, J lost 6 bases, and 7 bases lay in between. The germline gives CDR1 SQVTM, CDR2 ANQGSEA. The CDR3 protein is CSVEKGSGELFF. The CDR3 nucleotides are TGCAGCGTTGAAAAGGGTTCCGGGGAGCTGTTTTTT.

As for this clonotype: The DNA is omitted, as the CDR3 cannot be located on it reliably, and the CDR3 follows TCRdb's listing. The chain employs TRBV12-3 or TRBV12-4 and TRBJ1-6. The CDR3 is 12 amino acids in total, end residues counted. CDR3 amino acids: CASSSSNSPLHF.

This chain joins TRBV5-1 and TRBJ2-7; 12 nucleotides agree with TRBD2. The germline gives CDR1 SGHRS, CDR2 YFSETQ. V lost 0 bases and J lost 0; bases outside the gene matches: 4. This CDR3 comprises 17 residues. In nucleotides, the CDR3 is TGCGCCAGCAGCTTGGAGACTAGCGGGAGAGGCTCCTACGAGCAGTACTTC. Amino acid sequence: CASSLETSGRGSYEQYF.

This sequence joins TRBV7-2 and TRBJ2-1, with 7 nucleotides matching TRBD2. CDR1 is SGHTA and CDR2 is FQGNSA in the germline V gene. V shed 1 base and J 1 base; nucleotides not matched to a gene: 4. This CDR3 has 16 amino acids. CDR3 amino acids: CASSLEAGVSYNEQFF. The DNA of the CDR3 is TGTGCCAGCAGCTTAGAGGCGGGAGTGTCCTACAATGAGCAGTTCTTC.

The CDR3 spells CSGGGTPEQFF. CDR3 nucleotides: TGCAGCGGGGGAGGGACACCCGAGCAGTTCTTC. The rearrangement joins TRBV29-1 to TRBJ2-1; tentative D call: TRBD2 (7 bases). Trimming left V 7 bases short and J 10 bases short, with 14 bases between. Germline-derived CDR1 and CDR2 are SQVTM and ANQGSEA. This CDR3 has 11 residues.

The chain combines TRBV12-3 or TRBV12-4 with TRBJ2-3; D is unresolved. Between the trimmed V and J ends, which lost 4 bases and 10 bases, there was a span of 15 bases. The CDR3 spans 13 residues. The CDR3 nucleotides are TGTGCCAGCAGTTCAACCACTCGGGTCGCGCAGTATTTT. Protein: CASSSTTRVAQYF.

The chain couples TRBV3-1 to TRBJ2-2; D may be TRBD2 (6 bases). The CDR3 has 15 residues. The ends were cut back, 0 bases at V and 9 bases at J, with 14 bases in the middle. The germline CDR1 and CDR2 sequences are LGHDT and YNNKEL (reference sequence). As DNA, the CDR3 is TGTGCCAGCAGCCAAGATCAGACTAGTTCCCGGGAGCTGTTTTTT. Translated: CASSQDQTSSRELFF.

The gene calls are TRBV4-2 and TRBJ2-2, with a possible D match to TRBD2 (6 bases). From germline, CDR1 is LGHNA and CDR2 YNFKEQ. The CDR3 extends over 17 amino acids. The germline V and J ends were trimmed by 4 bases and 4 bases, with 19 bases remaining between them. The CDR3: CASSLLTTRMATGELFF. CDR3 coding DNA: TGTGCCAGCAGCCTATTAACGACTAGAATGGCCACCGGGGAGCTGTTTTTT.

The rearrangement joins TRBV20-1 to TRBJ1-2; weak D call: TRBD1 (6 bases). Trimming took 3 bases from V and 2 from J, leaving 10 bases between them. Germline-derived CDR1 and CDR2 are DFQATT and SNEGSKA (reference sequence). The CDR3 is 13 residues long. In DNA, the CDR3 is TGCAGTGCTAGCCGACAGGTGAACTATGGCTACACCTTC. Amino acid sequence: CSASRQVNYGYTF.

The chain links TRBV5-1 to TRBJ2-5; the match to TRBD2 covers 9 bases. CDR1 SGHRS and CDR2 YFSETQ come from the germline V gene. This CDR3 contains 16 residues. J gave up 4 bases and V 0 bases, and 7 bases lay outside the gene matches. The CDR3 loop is CASSLEPLAGRETQYF. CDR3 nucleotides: TGCGCCAGCAGCTTGGAACCCCTAGCGGGGCGAGAGACCCAGTACTTC. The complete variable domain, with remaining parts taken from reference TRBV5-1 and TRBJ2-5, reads KAGVTQTPRYLIKTRGQQVTLSCSPISGHRSVSWYQQTPGQGLQFLFEYFSETQRNKGNFPGRFSGRQFSNSRSEMNVSTLELGDSALYLCASSLEPLAGRETQYFGPGTRLLVL.